This entry features one T cell receptor (beta chain) sequence. The CDR3 contains 13 residues. J was trimmed by 3 bases and V by 7 bases; bases with no gene match: 6. Germline V gives CDR1 SQVTM, CDR2 ANQGSEA. The source of the sample is a study of T cell clones after liver transplantation. Method: immunoSEQ multiplex PCR; TCRdb's copy keeps in-frame clones and lacks some. The sample includes around 6,100 clones, over 70% of them seen just once. This material consisted of CD8+ T cells from blood, taken before liver transplant. The chain employs TRBV29-1 and TRBJ1-5, with 7 positions matching TRBD1. This receptor was taken from a human donor who received a liver transplant. The DNA for the CDR3 is TGCAGCGCCTTGACAGGGTACAATCAGCCCCAGCATTTT. Translating it yields CSALTGYNQPQHF.